The 30 T cell receptor beta chains below were found in one sample sequenced in a study of T cells in localized non-small cell lung cancer. Using immunoSEQ multiplex PCR, the repertoire was profiled, and TCRdb retains in-frame clones only, with some absent. The sample consists of approximately 2,200 clones, about a fifth of them appearing once. Specimen: normal lung tissue next to the tumor, collected before any cancer treatment. The source of these receptors is a man aged 40 to 75 with stage I squamous cell lung carcinoma.

This clone was seen a few times. The chain joins TRBV6-8 to TRBJ1-1, with D uncertain. Germline V CDR1 and CDR2: MNHGY, SAAAGT. V shed 3 bases and J shed 1 base, with 12 bases lying between them. This CDR3 comprises 15 residues. The chain's CDR3 is CASSYEGGWNTEAFF. In DNA form, the CDR3 reads TGTGCCAGCAGTTATGAGGGTGGTTGGAACACTGAAGCTTTCTTT.

This clone was observed a handful of times. The V gene is TRBV11-3, the J gene TRBJ1-6, with 7 bases lining up with TRBD1. The CDR3 has 17 residues. V was clipped by 5 bases and J by 0 bases; unmatched bases: 7. The germline V gene encodes CDR1 SGHNT and CDR2 YENEEA. The CDR3 spells CASSSPGQSSYNSPLHF. The CDR3 nucleotides read TGTGCCAGCAGCAGCCCGGGACAGAGCTCCTATAATTCACCCCTCCACTTT.

The chain recombines TRBV29-1 with TRBJ2-1; tentatively, D is TRBD2 (5 bases). From germline, CDR1 is SQVTM and CDR2 ANQGSEA. This CDR3 is 14 amino acids long. V lost 4 bases and J lost 7, with 17 bases in between. This CDR3 reads CSVGGALAYNEQFF. In nucleotides, the CDR3 is TGCAGCGTTGGGGGAGCCCTAGCATATAATGAGCAGTTCTTC.

This clone was detected only once. The genes are TRBV15 and TRBJ2-7; possibly TRBD1 or TRBD2 for D (5 bases each). CDR1 LNHNV and CDR2 YYDKDF come from the germline V gene (reference sequence). V dropped 0 bases and J dropped 9 bases, with 18 bases sitting between them. The CDR3 is 15 residues long. The CDR3 DNA follows: TGTGCCACCAGCAGAGATCTCCGGGACCCTGGGGGGCAGTACTTC. Encoded protein: CATSRDLRDPGGQYF.

In this sample, this clone turned up a few times. This chain uses TRBV2 with TRBJ2-2, with 14 bases matching TRBD2. The CDR3 runs 17 residues. The ends lost 6 bases at V and 2 bases at J; junction bases unmatched: 5. Germline lookup yields CDR1 SNHLY and CDR2 FYNNEI. CDR3 loop: CASSRGLAGANTGELFF. CDR3 DNA: TGTGCCAGCAGCCGGGGACTAGCGGGGGCCAACACCGGGGAGCTGTTTTTT.

This clone was detected only a few times. The rearrangement joins TRBV6-8 to TRBJ1-1; the D is unclear. The length of the CDR3 is 13 residues. Per the germline V gene, CDR1 is MNHGY and CDR2 is SAAAGT. Trimming took 2 bases from V and 0 from J, leaving 4 bases between them. Written as DNA, the CDR3 is TGTGCCAGCAGTTACCCCTTGAACACTGAAGCTTTCTTT. It translates to CASSYPLNTEAFF.

V gene TRBV6-8 combines with J gene TRBJ1-1; 9 bases fit TRBD1. Trimming took 0 bases from V and 4 from J; bases not matched to a gene: 0. The germline V gene has CDR1 MNHGY and CDR2 SAAAGT. The CDR3 contains 14 residues. The DNA for the CDR3 is TGTGCCAGCAGTTACTCGACAGGGGGCACTGAAGCTTTCTTT. This sequence encodes CASSYSTGGTEAFF.

The rearrangement uses TRBV5-1 and TRBJ2-5, with D hard to call. CDR1 SGHRS and CDR2 YFSETQ come from the germline V gene. CDR3 length: 15 amino acids. Trimming stripped 3 bases from V and 4 bases from J, with 16 bases between. This chain's CDR3 is CASSSTTGPPETQYF. The CDR3 DNA is TGCGCCAGCAGCTCCACGACTGGTCCCCCAGAGACCCAGTACTTC.

By frequency in the sample, this clone is large. CDR3 sequence (DNA): TGTGCCAGCAGCTGGGGTCAGATGAACACTGAAGCTTTCTTT. Encoded protein: CASSWGQMNTEAFF. The J gene is TRBJ1-1, the V gene TRBV11-3; D unclear. Trimming removed 4 bases at V and 0 bases at J, with 9 bases between. CDR3 length: 14 residues. CDR1 SGHNT and CDR2 YENEEA come from the germline V gene.

A few counts support this clone. This chain connects TRBV18 to TRBJ2-6; D not resolved. This CDR3 is built from 14 residues. The V end was cut by 8 bases, the J end by 5 bases, with 13 bases between. CDR1 is KGHSH, CDR2 LQKENI, per germline. The CDR3 reads CASHLQSRANVLTF. CDR3 DNA: TGTGCCAGCCATTTACAAAGTCGGGCCAACGTCCTGACTTTC.

This clone is judged medium-sized (0.01 to 0.1%). J is TRBJ1-4 and V is TRBV11-3; D remains unclear. Germline CDR1 and CDR2: SGHNT and YENEEA. The CDR3 has 14 amino acids. V lost 5 bases to trimming and J lost 4 bases, with 11 bases between them. The CDR3 DNA sequence: TGTGCCAGCAGCCCACAGTCGGATAATGAAAAACTGTTTTTT. Its translation is CASSPQSDNEKLFF. Supplemented by reference TRBV11-3 and TRBJ1-4, the full variable domain reads EAGVVQSPRYKIIEKKQPVAFWCNPISGHNTLYWYLQNLGQGPELLIRYENEEAVDDSQLPKDRFSAERLKGVDSTLKIQPAELGDSAVYLCASSPQSDNEKLFFGSGTQLSVL.

The rearrangement joins TRBV9 to TRBJ1-2; D call uncertain. CDR1 SGDLS and CDR2 YYNGEE come from the germline V gene. The V gene lost 0 bases and the J gene lost 5 bases, with 8 bases spanning the gap. The CDR3 contains 13 residues. This chain's CDR3 is CASSVGPEYGYTF. In nucleotides, the CDR3 is TGTGCCAGCAGCGTAGGGCCCGAGTATGGCTACACCTTC.

The V gene is TRBV5-1, the J gene TRBJ2-3, with 9 bases that match TRBD1. CDR1 and CDR2 from the germline V gene are SGHRS and YFSETQ. J gave up 4 bases and V 6 bases, and 6 bases lay outside the gene matches. There are 14 residues in the CDR3. The CDR3 here is CASTTGTGSDTQYF. The CDR3 nucleotides read TGCGCCAGCACCACCGGGACAGGGTCAGATACGCAGTATTTT. The complete variable domain, with remaining parts taken from reference TRBV5-1 and TRBJ2-3, reads KAGVTQTPRYLIKTRGQQVTLSCSPISGHRSVSWYQQTPGQGLQFLFEYFSETQRNKGNFPGRFSGRQFSNSRSEMNVSTLELGDSALYLCASTTGTGSDTQYFGPGTRLTVL.

The chain uses TRBV29-1 and TRBJ2-2; the match to TRBD2 covers 14 bases. The CDR3 is 18 residues long. The junction had 10 bases not matched to a gene; V was cut back by 3 bases and J by 4 bases. The germline V gene encodes CDR1 SQVTM and CDR2 ANQGSEA. In DNA form, the CDR3 reads TGCAGCGTTGACACATGGGGGACTAGCGGGAGAAGCACCGGGGAGCTGTTTTTT. This sequence encodes CSVDTWGTSGRSTGELFF.

CDR3 DNA sequence: TGTGCCAGTAGTGATGGGGCTAAATCAGGCTATCAGCCCCAGCATTTT. This codes for CASSDGAKSGYQPQHF. V and J are TRBV19 and TRBJ1-5, with D perhaps TRBD1 (5 bases). This CDR3 is built from 16 residues. CDR1 and CDR2 from the germline V gene are LNHDA and SQIVND (reference sequence). V was clipped by 5 bases and J by 5 bases, with 19 bases between them.

The rearrangement uses TRBV6-8 and TRBJ2-1; no reliable D call. Germline-derived CDR1 and CDR2 are MNHGY and SAAAGT. There are 13 residues in the CDR3. Trimming removed 5 bases at V and 3 bases at J, with 8 bases between. The chain's CDR3 is CASSPGFYNEQFF. CDR3 DNA sequence: TGTGCCAGCAGTCCCGGGTTCTACAATGAGCAGTTCTTC.

The table lists this clone with a few counts. One end of the junction varies from germline; a read error may be responsible. This chain uses TRBV15 with TRBJ2-7; TRBD1 aligns across 10 bases. The germline CDR1 and CDR2 sequences are LNHNV and YYDKDF (reference sequence). CDR3 length equals 14 residues. This chain's CDR3 is CASSAPGQGMEQYF. In DNA, the CDR3 is TGTGCCAGCAGCGCACCGGGACAGGGGATGGAGCAGTACTTC.

The V gene is TRBV5-1, the J gene TRBJ2-7; tentative D call: TRBD1 (6 bases). Trimming shortened V by 5 bases and J by 5 bases, and 20 bases separated the two germline ends. Per germline, CDR1 SGHRS and CDR2 YFSETQ. The CDR3 spans 15 residues. In DNA form, the CDR3 reads TGCGCCAGCAGGCCCGGGACACCGAAAGGAGACGAGCAGTACTTC. It is translated as CASRPGTPKGDEQYF.

A note on this clone: The junction and the germline gene differ at one end; a read error may be behind it. V gene TRBV6-8 combines with J gene TRBJ1-2, with a tentative D call TRBD1 (6 bases). Germline assignment: CDR1 MNHGY and CDR2 SAAAGT. This CDR3 spans 14 amino acids. The chain's CDR3 is CAISASTGNYGYTF. CDR3 DNA sequence: TGTGCCATCAGTGCCTCGACAGGTAACTATGGCTACACCTTC.

There are a few counts of this clone. The chain links TRBV9 to TRBJ2-1, with D possibly being TRBD2 (5 bases). Germline loops: CDR1 SGDLS, CDR2 YYNGEE. V lost 0 bases and J lost 2, with 9 bases in between. The CDR3 has 15 amino acids. CDR3 region: CASSVAAGAYNEQFF. Written as DNA, the CDR3 is TGTGCCAGCAGCGTAGCCGCGGGCGCCTACAATGAGCAGTTCTTC. The full variable domain, its missing parts supplied by reference TRBV9 and TRBJ2-1, is DSGVTQTPKHLITATGQRVTLRCSPRSGDLSVYWYQQSLDQGLQFLIQYYNGEERAKGNILERFSAQQFPDLHSELNLSSLELGDSALYFCASSVAAGAYNEQFFGPGTRLTVL.

This sequence joins TRBV9 and TRBJ2-7; TRBD2 matches 8 bases. The trim removed 9 bases at V and 3 bases at J, leaving 8 bases unmatched. CDR1 and CDR2 (germline): SGDLS, YYNGEE. CDR3 length equals 13 residues. The CDR3 coding sequence is TGTGCCACCCGAAGCGGGAGTAGCTACGAGCAGTACTTC. This codes for CATRSGSSYEQYF.

This clone has just a few counts. The chain employs TRBV28 and TRBJ1-2; 8 positions agree with TRBD1. Germline-derived CDR1 and CDR2 are MDHEN and SYDVKM. The CDR3 has 16 amino acids. J was trimmed by 2 bases and V by 4 bases; bases with no gene match: 9. The CDR3 DNA reads as TGTGCCAGCAGTTCACACAGGGGGGTAACCAACTATGGCTACACCTTC. It encodes CASSSHRGVTNYGYTF.

The chain uses TRBV11-3 and TRBJ1-2; TRBD1 might be the D (5 bases). The germline CDR1 and CDR2 sequences are SGHNT and YENEEA. This CDR3 contains 14 residues. The V gene lost 1 base and the J gene lost 3 bases, with 9 bases spanning the gap. Here the CDR3 reads CASSLVGGDYGYTF. DNA of the CDR3: TGTGCCAGCAGCTTAGTCGGGGGAGACTATGGCTACACCTTC.

This clone has a handful of counts. The chain carries TRBV6-7 and TRBJ2-5; D is unresolved. TRBV6-7 is filed as an ORF, its function uncertain. The V end was cut by 6 bases, the J end by 0 bases, with 11 bases between. CDR3 size: 14 residues. Here the CDR3 reads CASRLARNQETQYF. CDR3 coding DNA: TGTGCCAGCAGACTTGCACGGAACCAAGAGACCCAGTACTTC.

The table lists this clone with a few counts. The chain carries TRBV30 and TRBJ2-2; a possible D gene is TRBD1 (6 bases). CDR1 is GTSNPN and CDR2 is SVGIG in the germline V gene (reference sequence). The CDR3 is made up of 15 amino acids. Trimming cost V 0 bases and J 1 base, with 9 bases left between them. CDR3: CAWSVGHRNTGELFF. CDR3 DNA: TGTGCCTGGAGTGTGGGACACCGGAACACCGGGGAGCTGTTTTTT.

The rearrangement joins TRBV9 to TRBJ2-2; the match to TRBD1 covers 9 bases. Trimming removed 3 bases from V and 4 bases from J; junction bases left unmatched: 4. The germline CDR1 and CDR2 sequences are SGDLS and YYNGEE. The CDR3 is 15 amino acids. CDR3 in amino acids: CASSAQGASTGELFF. The CDR3 DNA is TGTGCCAGCAGCGCACAGGGGGCGAGCACCGGGGAGCTGTTTTTT.

This sequence joins TRBV10-1 and TRBJ1-1, with D maybe TRBD1 (5 bases). The CDR3 has 14 amino acids. Per the germline V gene, CDR1 is WNHNN and CDR2 is SYGVQD (reference sequence). V lost 5 bases and J lost 8, with 18 bases in between. The CDR3 coding sequence is TGCGCCAGCAGTAAAGGACACGTAAGAGGGGAAGCTTTCTTT. Its protein is CASSKGHVRGEAFF.

This clone is judged large. The chain employs TRBV9 and TRBJ2-1, with TRBD2 identical over 8 bases. The CDR3 loop spans 14 amino acids. The V and J ends lost 4 bases and 5 bases, in that order; junction bases with no gene match: 5. Per the germline V gene, CDR1 is SGDLS and CDR2 is YYNGEE. The DNA for the CDR3 is TGTGCCAGCAGCACTACGGGAGGGGACAATGAGCAGTTCTTC. It is translated as CASSTTGGDNEQFF.

This clone was seen more than once but under ten times. The rearrangement links TRBV19 to TRBJ1-5; D is possibly TRBD1 (5 bases). Trimming removed 7 bases at V and 8 bases at J, with 15 bases between. The CDR3 totals 13 residues. CDR1 LNHDA and CDR2 SQIVND come from the germline V gene (reference sequence). Here the CDR3 DNA reads TGTGCCAGTAATAAGGGCCAAGGGGAGCCCCAGCATTTT. Its translation is CASNKGQGEPQHF.

This sequence joins TRBV11-3 and TRBJ1-6; no clear D. The V and J ends lost 8 bases and 10 bases respectively, with 18 bases between them. The CDR3 loop spans 14 amino acids. The germline gives CDR1 SGHNT, CDR2 YENEEA. The CDR3 nucleotides are TGTGCCAGCCGAGTTACCCAATACGGCTCACCCCTCCACTTT. Its protein product is CASRVTQYGSPLHF.